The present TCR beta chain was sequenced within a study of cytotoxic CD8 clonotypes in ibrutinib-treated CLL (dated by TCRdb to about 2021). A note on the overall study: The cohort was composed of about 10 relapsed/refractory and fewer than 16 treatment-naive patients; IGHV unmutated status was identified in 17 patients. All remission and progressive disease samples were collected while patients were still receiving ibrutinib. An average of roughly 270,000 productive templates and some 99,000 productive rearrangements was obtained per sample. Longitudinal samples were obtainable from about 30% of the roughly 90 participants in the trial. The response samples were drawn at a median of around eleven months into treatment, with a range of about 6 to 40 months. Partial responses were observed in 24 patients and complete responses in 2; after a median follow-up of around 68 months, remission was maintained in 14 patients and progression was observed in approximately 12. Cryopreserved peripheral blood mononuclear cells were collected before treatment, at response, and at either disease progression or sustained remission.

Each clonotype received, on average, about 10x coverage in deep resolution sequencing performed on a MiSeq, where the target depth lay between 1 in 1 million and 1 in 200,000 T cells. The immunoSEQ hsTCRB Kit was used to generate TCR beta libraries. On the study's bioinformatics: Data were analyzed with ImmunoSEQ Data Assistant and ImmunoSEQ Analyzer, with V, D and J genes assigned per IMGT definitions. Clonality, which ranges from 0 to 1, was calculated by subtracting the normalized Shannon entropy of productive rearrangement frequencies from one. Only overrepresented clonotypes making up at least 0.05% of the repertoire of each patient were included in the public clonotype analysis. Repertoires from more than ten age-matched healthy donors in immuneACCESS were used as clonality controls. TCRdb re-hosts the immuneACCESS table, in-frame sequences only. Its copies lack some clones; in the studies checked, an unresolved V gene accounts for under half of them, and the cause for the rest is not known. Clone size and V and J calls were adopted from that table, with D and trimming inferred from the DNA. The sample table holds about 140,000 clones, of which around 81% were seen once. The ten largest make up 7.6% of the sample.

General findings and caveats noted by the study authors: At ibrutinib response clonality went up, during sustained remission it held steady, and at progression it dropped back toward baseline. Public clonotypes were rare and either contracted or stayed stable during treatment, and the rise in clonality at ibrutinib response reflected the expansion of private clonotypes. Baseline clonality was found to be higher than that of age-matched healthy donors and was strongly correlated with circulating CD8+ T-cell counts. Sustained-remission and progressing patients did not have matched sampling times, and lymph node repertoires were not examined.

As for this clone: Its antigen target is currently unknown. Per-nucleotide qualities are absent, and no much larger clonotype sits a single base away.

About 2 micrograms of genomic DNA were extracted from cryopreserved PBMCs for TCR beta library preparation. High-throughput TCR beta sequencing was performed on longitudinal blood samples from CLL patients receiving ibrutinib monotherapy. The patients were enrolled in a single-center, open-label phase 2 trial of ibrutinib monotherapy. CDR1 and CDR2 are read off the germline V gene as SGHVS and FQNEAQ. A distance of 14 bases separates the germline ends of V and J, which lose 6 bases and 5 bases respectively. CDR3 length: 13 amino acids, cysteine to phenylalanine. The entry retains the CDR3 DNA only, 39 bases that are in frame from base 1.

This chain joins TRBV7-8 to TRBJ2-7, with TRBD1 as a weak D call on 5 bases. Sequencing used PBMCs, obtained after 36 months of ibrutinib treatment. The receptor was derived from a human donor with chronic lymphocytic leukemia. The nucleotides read TGTGCCAGCAGACCAAGGGGTCCCGACGAGCAGTACTTC. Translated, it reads CASRPRGPDEQYF.